A single sample gave rise to the 11 T cell receptor beta chains below, sequenced in a study of T cell responses to AZD1222 COVID-19 vaccine. Some clones are missing from TCRdb's copy, which holds only in-frame ones; the method was immunoSEQ multiplex PCR. The sample includes 100,000 to 130,000 clones, around 87% seen only once; the top ten take approximately 4.3%. This sample comprised peripheral blood, obtained on day 0 of AZD1222 vaccination. The receptors come from an adult in good health.

In this sample, this clone turned up a few times. This chain connects TRBV5-1 to TRBJ1-2, with no clear D. The V end lost 0 bases, the J end lost 4 bases, and 10 bases lay between the germline ends. Germline CDR1 is SGHRS and CDR2 is YFSETQ. The length of the CDR3 is 14 residues. CDR3 DNA: TGCGCCAGCAGCTTGGGGGCTGAGGGCTATGGCTACACCTTC. Amino acid sequence: CASSLGAEGYGYTF.

V gene TRBV18 combines with J gene TRBJ1-1, with 7 bases aligning to TRBD1. With V trimmed by 8 bases and J by 1 base, 4 bases remained unmatched. Germline assignment: CDR1 KGHSH and CDR2 LQKENI. CDR3 length: 13 residues. CDR3 residues: CASVTGTNTEAFF. As DNA, the CDR3 is TGTGCCAGCGTGACAGGGACGAACACTGAAGCTTTCTTT. The variable domain in full, completed from reference TRBV18 and TRBJ1-1, reads NAGVMQNPRHLVRRRGQEARLRCSPMKGHSHVYWYRQLPEEGLKFMVYLQKENIIDESGMPKERFSAEFPKEGPSILRIQQVVRGDSAAYFCASVTGTNTEAFFGQGTRLTVV.

The J gene is TRBJ2-7, the V gene TRBV5-4, with 7 bases aligning to TRBD2. V gave up 4 bases and J gave up 4 bases; unmatched junction bases: 5. Looked up from germline, CDR1 is SGHNT and CDR2 is YYREEE (reference sequence). This CDR3 region has 13 residues. The CDR3 coding sequence is TGTGCCAGCAGCGGAGCGGGGCAGTACGAGCAGTACTTC. Translation: CASSGAGQYEQYF.

This chain links TRBV30 with TRBJ1-2; D ambiguous. Germline V lookup: CDR1 GTSNPN, CDR2 SVGIG (reference sequence). CDR3 length: 15 residues. Trimming left V 0 bases short and J 4 bases short, with 15 bases between. The CDR3 DNA sequence: TGTGCCTGGAGTGTGGGTGGTGTACGAGCCTATGGCTACACCTTC. It specifies CAWSVGGVRAYGYTF.

This clone occurred a few times. The chain combines TRBV29-1 with TRBJ1-2; no clear D gene. Deletions cut 2 bases from V and 6 bases from J, with 1 base between. The CDR3 spans 9 residues. CDR1 SQVTM and CDR2 ANQGSEA come from the germline V gene. CDR3 sequence reads: CSVENGYTF. The DNA for the CDR3 is TGCAGCGTTGAAAATGGCTACACCTTC.

The V gene is TRBV15, the J gene TRBJ1-2; 7 positions agree with TRBD1. The germline CDR1 and CDR2 sequences are LNHNV and YYDKDF (reference sequence). Unmatched junction bases numbered 17, after V lost 1 base and J lost 0 bases. The CDR3 sequence is 20 residues long. The CDR3 nucleotides are TGTGCCACCAGCAGAGTAAGCGAGACCGCAGGGACAGCCCCTAACTATGGCTACACCTTC. Amino acid sequence: CATSRVSETAGTAPNYGYTF. Based on the CDR3 plus reference TRBV15 and TRBJ1-2, the full variable domain is DAMVIQNPRYQVTQFGKPVTLSCSQTLNHNVMYWYQQKSSQAPKLLFHYYDKDFNNEADTPDNFQSRRPNTSFCFLDIRSPGLGDTAMYLCATSRVSETAGTAPNYGYTFGSGTRLTVV.

V usage is TRBV27 and J usage is TRBJ2-1, with D unclear. Germline V gene lookup returns CDR1 MNHEY and CDR2 SMNVEV (reference sequence). The CDR3 consists of 14 residues. V was trimmed by 2 bases and J by 0 bases, leaving 5 bases between them. The DNA for the CDR3 is TGTGCCAGCAGTTTAACGGGCTCCTACAATGAGCAGTTCTTC. Its translation is CASSLTGSYNEQFF.

The chain combines TRBV30 with TRBJ2-2; TRBD2 matches 7 bases. The CDR3 has 15 amino acids. The J segment lost 1 base and the V segment lost 5 bases, leaving 7 bases of the junction unmatched. From germline, CDR1 is GTSNPN and CDR2 SVGIG (reference sequence). CDR3 sequence reads: CAWDQRGRNTGELFF. The CDR3 DNA is TGTGCCTGGGATCAGCGGGGAAGGAACACCGGGGAGCTGTTTTTT.

The chain uses TRBV28 and TRBJ2-3; 9 bases line up with TRBD1. The CDR3 loop spans 23 amino acids. CDR1 and CDR2 (germline): MDHEN, SYDVKM. With 5 bases clipped from V and 2 bases from J, the junction kept 29 bases outside the gene matches. The CDR3 sequence: CASSPDRGITPEGYTGFTDTQYF. Here the CDR3 DNA reads TGTGCCAGCAGTCCTGACAGGGGGATAACCCCGGAGGGGTACACGGGGTTCACAGATACGCAGTATTTT.

The CDR3 loop is CASSQRERNYEQYF. The CDR3 bases are TGCGCCAGCAGCCAACGTGAGCGGAACTACGAGCAGTACTTC. This chain uses TRBV4-1 with TRBJ2-7, with a possible D match to TRBD2 (5 bases). This CDR3 has 14 residues. Germline lookup yields CDR1 MGHRA and CDR2 YSYEKL. V was pared by 2 bases and J by 3 bases, with 11 bases between.

This rearrangement joins TRBV29-1 to TRBJ2-2; the D is unclear. The CDR3 totals 14 residues. V was clipped by 0 bases and J by 4 bases, with 9 bases between them. Per the germline V gene, CDR1 is SQVTM and CDR2 is ANQGSEA. CDR3 loop: CSVEDPRSTGELFF. CDR3 coding DNA: TGCAGCGTTGAAGATCCGCGGAGCACCGGGGAGCTGTTTTTT.